This note documents a single T cell receptor (beta chain) sequence. Its antigen is not identified. One junction end does not reproduce the germline sequence, and a read error may be involved. Germline V CDR1 and CDR2: GTSNPN, SVGIG (reference sequence). CDR3 length: 14 residues. These data are taken from a study of vaccination and CD4 T cells after COVID-19. Whole-study results and caveats: Median reactive clonotypes, those recognizing SARS-CoV-2, rose from 21 to 38, not significantly.

Sequenced with the Oncomine TCR Beta short-read assay was DNA taken from cultured CD4+ T cells. TCRdb re-called the PCR reads through MiXCR, storing one row per CDR3 protein. There are about 20,000 distinct CDR3 sequences in the sample; approximately 42% occur only once, and approximately 26% lies in the top ten. Stated treatment: approximately 9-day PBMC culture with coronavirus spike peptide pools or control peptides (ViraFEST assay). This sample comprised CD4+ T cells from blood, cultured in vitro, obtained before SARS-CoV-2 vaccination. The sequence was collected from a human donor who received a COVID-19 vaccine. The chain couples TRBV30 to TRBJ1-5; D not certain. The CDR3 DNA follows: TGTGCCCGGAGTGTACGCCAGGCTTATCAGCCCCAGCATTTT. It codes for CARSVRQAYQPQHF.